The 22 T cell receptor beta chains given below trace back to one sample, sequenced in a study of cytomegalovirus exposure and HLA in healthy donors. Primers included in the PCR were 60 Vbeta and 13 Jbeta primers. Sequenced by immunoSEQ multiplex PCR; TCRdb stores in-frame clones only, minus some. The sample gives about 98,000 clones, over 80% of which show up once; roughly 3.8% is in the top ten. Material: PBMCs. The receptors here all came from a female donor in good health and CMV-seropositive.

CDR3 nucleotide sequence: TGCGCCAGCAGCTGGGCCCCAGGGGTTGAGACCCAGTACTTC. It is translated as CASSWAPGVETQYF. The chain is built from TRBV5-1 and TRBJ2-5, with D possibly matching TRBD1 (6 bases). CDR3 length equals 14 residues. Per germline, CDR1 SGHRS and CDR2 YFSETQ. V was trimmed by 3 bases and J by 5 bases, leaving 14 bases between them.

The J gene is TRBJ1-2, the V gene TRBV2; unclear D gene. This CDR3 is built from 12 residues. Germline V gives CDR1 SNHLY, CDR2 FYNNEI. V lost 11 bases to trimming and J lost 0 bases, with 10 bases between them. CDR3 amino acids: CALRQANYGYTF. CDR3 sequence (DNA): TGTGCCCTCAGGCAAGCTAACTATGGCTACACCTTC.

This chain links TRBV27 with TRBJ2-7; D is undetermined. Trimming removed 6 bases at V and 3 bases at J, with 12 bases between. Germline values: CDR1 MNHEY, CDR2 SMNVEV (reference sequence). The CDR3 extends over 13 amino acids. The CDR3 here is CASSLSLNYEQYF. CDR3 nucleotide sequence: TGTGCCAGCAGCCTTTCCTTAAACTACGAGCAGTACTTC.

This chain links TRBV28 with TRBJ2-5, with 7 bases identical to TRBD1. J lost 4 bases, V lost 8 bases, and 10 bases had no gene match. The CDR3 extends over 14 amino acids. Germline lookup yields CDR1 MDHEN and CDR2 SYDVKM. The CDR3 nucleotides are TGTGCCAGCCAGGAGAGAAGGGGGCCAGAGACCCAGTACTTC. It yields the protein CASQERRGPETQYF.

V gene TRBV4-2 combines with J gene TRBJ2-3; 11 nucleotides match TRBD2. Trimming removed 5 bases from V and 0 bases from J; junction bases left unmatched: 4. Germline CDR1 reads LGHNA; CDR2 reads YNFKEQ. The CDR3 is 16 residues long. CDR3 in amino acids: CASSSLAGGSTDTQYF. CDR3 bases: TGTGCCAGCAGCTCCCTAGCGGGGGGTAGCACAGATACGCAGTATTTT.

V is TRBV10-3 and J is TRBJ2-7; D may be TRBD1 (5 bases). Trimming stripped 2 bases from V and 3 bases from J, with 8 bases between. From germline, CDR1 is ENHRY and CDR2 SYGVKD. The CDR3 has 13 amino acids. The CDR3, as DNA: TGTGCCATCAGTGAGGTACAGGACTACGAGCAGTACTTC. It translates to CAISEVQDYEQYF.

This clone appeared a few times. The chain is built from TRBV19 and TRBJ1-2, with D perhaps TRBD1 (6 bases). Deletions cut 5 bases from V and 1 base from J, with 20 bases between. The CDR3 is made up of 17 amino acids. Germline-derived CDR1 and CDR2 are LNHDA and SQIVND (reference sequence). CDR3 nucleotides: TGTGCCAGTAGTCTTGACAGGACAAACTTAATTAACTATGGCTACACCTTC. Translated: CASSLDRTNLINYGYTF.

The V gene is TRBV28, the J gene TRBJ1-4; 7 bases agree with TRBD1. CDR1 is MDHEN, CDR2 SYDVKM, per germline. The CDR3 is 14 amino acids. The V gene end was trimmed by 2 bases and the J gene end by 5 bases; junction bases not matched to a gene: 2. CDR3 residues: CASSLSRGNEKLFF. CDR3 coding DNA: TGTGCCAGCAGTTTAAGCAGGGGGAATGAAAAACTGTTTTTT.

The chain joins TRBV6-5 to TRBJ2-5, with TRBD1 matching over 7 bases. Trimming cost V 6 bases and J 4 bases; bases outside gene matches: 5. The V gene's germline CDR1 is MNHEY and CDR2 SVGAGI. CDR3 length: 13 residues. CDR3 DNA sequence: TGTGCCAGCAGCCCGACAGGGACAGAGACCCAGTACTTC. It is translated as CASSPTGTETQYF.

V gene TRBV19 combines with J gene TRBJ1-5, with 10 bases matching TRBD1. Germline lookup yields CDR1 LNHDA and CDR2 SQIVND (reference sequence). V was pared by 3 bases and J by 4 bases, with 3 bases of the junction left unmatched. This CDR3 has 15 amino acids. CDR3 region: CASSIPDRGNQPQHF. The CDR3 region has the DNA TGTGCCAGTAGTATCCCGGACAGGGGGAATCAGCCCCAGCATTTT.

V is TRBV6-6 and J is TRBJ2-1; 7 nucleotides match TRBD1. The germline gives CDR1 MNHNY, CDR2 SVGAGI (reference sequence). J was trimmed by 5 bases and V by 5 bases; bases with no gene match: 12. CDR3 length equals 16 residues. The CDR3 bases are TGTGCCAGCAGTACAGGGGATCCCAGTGCCGACAATGAGCAGTTCTTC. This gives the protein CASSTGDPSADNEQFF.

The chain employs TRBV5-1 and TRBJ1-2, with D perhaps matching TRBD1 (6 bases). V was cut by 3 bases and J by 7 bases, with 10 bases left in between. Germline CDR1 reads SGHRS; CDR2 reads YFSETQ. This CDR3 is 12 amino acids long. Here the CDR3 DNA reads TGCGCCAGCAGCTACAAGGGGGTTGGCTACACCTTC. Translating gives CASSYKGVGYTF.

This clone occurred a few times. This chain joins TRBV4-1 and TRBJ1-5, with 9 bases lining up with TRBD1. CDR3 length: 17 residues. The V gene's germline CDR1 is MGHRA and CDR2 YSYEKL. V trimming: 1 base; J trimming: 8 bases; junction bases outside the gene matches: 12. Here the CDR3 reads CASSQVPGQGRKEPQHF. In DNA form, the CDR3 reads TGCGCCAGCAGCCAAGTCCCGGGACAGGGTAGGAAGGAGCCCCAGCATTTT.

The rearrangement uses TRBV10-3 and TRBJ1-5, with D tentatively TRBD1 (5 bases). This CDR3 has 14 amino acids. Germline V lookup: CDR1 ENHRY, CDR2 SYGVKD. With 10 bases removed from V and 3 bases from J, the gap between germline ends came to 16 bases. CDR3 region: CATRSAGNNQPQHF. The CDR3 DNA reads TGTGCCACCAGATCGGCAGGGAACAATCAGCCCCAGCATTTT.

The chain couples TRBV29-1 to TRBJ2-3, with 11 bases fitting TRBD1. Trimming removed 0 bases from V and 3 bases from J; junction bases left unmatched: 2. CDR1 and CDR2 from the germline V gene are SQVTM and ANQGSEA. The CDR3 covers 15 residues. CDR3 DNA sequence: TGCAGCGTTGAAGATAGGGACAGGGGGACAGATACGCAGTATTTT. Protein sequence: CSVEDRDRGTDTQYF.

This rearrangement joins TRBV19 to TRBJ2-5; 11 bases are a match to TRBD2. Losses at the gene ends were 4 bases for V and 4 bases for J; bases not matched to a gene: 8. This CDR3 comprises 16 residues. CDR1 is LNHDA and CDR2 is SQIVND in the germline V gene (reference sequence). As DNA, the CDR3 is TGTGCCAGTAGTAAAACTAGCGGGGGCGTGGGAGAGACCCAGTACTTC. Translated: CASSKTSGGVGETQYF.

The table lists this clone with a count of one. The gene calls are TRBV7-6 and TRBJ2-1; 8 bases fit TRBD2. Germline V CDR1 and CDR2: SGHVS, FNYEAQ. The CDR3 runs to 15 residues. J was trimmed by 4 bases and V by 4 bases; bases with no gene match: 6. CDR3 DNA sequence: TGTGCCAGCAGCTCGTTAGCGGGGTCTTACAATGAGCAGTTCTTC. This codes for CASSSLAGSYNEQFF.

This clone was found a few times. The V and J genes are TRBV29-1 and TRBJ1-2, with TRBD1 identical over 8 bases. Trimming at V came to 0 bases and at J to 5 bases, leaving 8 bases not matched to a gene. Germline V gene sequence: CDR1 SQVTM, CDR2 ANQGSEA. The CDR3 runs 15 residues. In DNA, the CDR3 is TGCAGCGTTGAAGAAGGCCAGGGGGCTGGGTATGGCTACACCTTC. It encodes CSVEEGQGAGYGYTF.

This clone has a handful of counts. Here the CDR3 DNA reads TGTGCCAGCAGTTTAGGACAGGGAAGCTCCTACGAGCAGTACTTC. Protein sequence: CASSLGQGSSYEQYF. The V call is TRBV6-5, the J call TRBJ2-5, with 8 bases fitting TRBD1. The J call may be wrong; the DNA end is better matched by TRBJ2-7. This CDR3 is 15 amino acids long. Germline V gene lookup returns CDR1 MNHEY and CDR2 SVGAGI.

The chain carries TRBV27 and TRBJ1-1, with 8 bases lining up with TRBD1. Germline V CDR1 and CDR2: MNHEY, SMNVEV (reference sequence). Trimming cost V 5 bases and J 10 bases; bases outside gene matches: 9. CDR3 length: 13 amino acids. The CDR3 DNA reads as TGTGCCAGCAGTCCGCACCAACAGGGGGGAGCTTTCTTT. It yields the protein CASSPHQQGGAFF.

The CDR3, as DNA: TGTGCCAGTAGTATTACTAGCGCTGGAAACACCATATATTTT. Translating it yields CASSITSAGNTIYF. This chain uses TRBV19 with TRBJ1-3, with unresolved D. Germline V CDR1 and CDR2: LNHDA, SQIVND (reference sequence). With 3 bases removed from V and 2 bases from J, the gap between germline ends came to 8 bases. This CDR3 region has 14 residues.

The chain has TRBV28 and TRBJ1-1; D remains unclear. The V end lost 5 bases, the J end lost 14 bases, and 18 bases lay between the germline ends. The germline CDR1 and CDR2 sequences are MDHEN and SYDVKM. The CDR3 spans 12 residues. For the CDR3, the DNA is TGTGCCAGCAGTCGAAATTGGGCAGAGGGCTTCTTT. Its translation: CASSRNWAEGFF.